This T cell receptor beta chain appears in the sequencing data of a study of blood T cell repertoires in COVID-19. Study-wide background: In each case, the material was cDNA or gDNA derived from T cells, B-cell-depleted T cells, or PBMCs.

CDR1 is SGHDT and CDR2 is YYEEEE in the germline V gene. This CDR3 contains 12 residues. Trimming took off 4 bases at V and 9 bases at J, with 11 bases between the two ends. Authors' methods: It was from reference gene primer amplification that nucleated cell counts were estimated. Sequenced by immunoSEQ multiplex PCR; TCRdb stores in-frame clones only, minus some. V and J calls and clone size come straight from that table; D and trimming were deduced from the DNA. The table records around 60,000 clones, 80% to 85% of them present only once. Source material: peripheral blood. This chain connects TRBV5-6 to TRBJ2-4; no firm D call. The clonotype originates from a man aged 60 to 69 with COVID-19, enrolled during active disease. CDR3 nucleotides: TGTGCCAGCAGCCAAGGAGAGGCCATTCAGTACTTC. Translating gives CASSQGEAIQYF.